What follows is one T cell receptor (beta chain) and its context. The antigen is unknown. This table comes from immunoSEQ multiplex PCR, and its TCRdb copy is limited to in-frame clones, with some not included. Found here are tens of thousands of clones, around 85% of them singletons; the top ten hold less than 0.55%. V lost 0 bases to trimming and J lost 7 bases; unmatched junction nucleotides: 9. CDR3 length equals 17 residues. Germline CDR1 reads LGHNA; CDR2 reads YNFKEQ. This entry is derived from a study of graft-versus-host responses after intestinal transplantation. The source was unstimulated CD4+ T cells sorted from spleen or lymph node cells, collected before transplant. The chain employs TRBV4-2 and TRBJ2-3, with 11 bases matching TRBD2. The TCR sequence derives from a human donor who was the organ donor for an intestinal transplant. The CDR3, as DNA: TGTGCCAGCAGCCAAGATCTTAGCGGGGGGGGCATGAATACGCAGTATTTT. It translates to CASSQDLSGGGMNTQYF.